This entry features one T cell receptor (beta chain) sequence. This sample was taken from a study of blood T cell repertoires in COVID-19. Whole-study context: Donors in the United States, Italy and Spain gave samples during acute or convalescent COVID-19. Sources were T cells, B-cell-depleted T cells, or PBMCs; the material itself was cDNA or gDNA.

The germline V gene encodes CDR1 SGHTS and CDR2 YDEGEE. The CDR3 totals 12 residues. J was trimmed by 7 bases and V by 5 bases; bases with no gene match: 2. In the authors' workflow: Amplified reference gene primers provided the basis for estimating nucleated cell counts. Produced via immunoSEQ multiplex PCR; TCRdb's table is partial and in-frame only. Clone size and V and J calls were adopted from that table, with D and trimming inferred from the DNA. Among about 140,000 clones listed, around nine tenths were seen once. This rearrangement joins TRBV5-8 to TRBJ2-2; 7 nucleotides align to TRBD1. The receptor was isolated from a woman between 50 and 59 years old with active or convalescent COVID-19. Sequenced sample: peripheral blood. The CDR3 here is CASRGQYGELFF. The CDR3 DNA follows: TGTGCCAGCAGGGGACAGTACGGGGAGCTGTTTTTT.